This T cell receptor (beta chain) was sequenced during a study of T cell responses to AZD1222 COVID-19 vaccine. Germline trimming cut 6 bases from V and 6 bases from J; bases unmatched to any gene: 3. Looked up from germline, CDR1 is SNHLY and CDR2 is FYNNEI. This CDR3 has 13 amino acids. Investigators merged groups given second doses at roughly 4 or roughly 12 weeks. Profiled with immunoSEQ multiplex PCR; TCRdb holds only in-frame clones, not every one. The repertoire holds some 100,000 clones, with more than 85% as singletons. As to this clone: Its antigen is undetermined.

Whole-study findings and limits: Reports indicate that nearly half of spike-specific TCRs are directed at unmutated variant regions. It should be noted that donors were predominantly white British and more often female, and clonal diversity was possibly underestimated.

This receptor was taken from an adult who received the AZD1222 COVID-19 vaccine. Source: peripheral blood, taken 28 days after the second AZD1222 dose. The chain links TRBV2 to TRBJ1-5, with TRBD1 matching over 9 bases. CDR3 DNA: TGTGCCAGCAGGGGACAGGGTCTTCAGCCCCAGCATTTT. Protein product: CASRGQGLQPQHF.